The 20 T cell receptor beta chains presented below share a single source sample, sequenced in a study of T cells after yellow fever vaccination (dated by TCRdb to between 2019 and 2020). Library method: 5' RACE. TCRdb names Illumina HiSeq 2500 as the instrument used. TCRdb took the public reads, trimmed them with fastp at Q25, ran MiXCR for clone calling and kept in-frame beta chains. One record per CDR3 amino acid sequence lists the most common genes and DNA. The sample records about 160,000 distinct CDR3 sequences, 6% to 7.5% of which are singletons. The ten biggest clones cover 2.5% to 3% of the sample. The treatment or condition label, as the study defines it: live attenuated yellow fever vaccine strain. The sample consisted of CD4+ T cells sorted from PBMCs, taken 4 to 5 days after the first yellow fever vaccination. The receptors here all came from a man younger than 30 who received the YFV17D yellow fever vaccine.

Many counts were recorded for this clonotype. The J gene is TRBJ2-5, the V gene TRBV7-2; D gene ambiguous. This CDR3 contains 12 residues. V dropped 5 bases and J dropped 2 bases, with 6 bases sitting between them. Germline V CDR1 and CDR2: SGHTA, FQGNSA. The CDR3 loop reads CASSPLQETQYF. The CDR3 nucleotides read TGTGCCAGCAGCCCGCTTCAAGAGACCCAGTACTTC.

This clonotype has ten or more counts. The rearrangement joins TRBV29-1 to TRBJ1-1, with 9 positions matching TRBD1. The V segment lost 4 bases and the J segment 2 bases; nucleotides outside the gene matches: 8. Germline assignment: CDR1 SQVTM and CDR2 ANQGSEA. CDR3 length: 15 residues. CDR3 sequence reads: CSVGRRDRVNTEAFF. CDR3 coding DNA: TGCAGCGTTGGTCGACGGGACAGGGTTAACACTGAAGCTTTCTTT. The complete variable domain, with remaining parts taken from reference TRBV29-1 and TRBJ1-1, reads SAVISQKPSRDICQRGTSLTIQCQVDSQVTMMFWYRQQPGQSLTLIATANQGSEATYESGFVIDKFPISRPNLTFSTLTVSNMSPEDSSIYLCSVGRRDRVNTEAFFGQGTRLTVV.

This clonotype was seen ten or more times. The rearrangement uses TRBV27 and TRBJ2-3; D is uncertain. CDR1 and CDR2 (germline): MNHEY, SMNVEV (reference sequence). Between the trimmed V and J ends, which lost 4 bases and 1 base, there was a span of 9 bases. This CDR3 comprises 14 residues. CDR3 DNA: TGTGCCAGCAGTTGGGGTGGAGGCACAGATACGCAGTATTTT. Its translation is CASSWGGGTDTQYF.

This clonotype appeared a few times. The chain couples TRBV24-1 to TRBJ1-1; possibly TRBD1 for D (5 bases). The CDR3 has 16 residues. The germline V gene has CDR1 KGHDR and CDR2 SFDVKD. V dropped 1 base and J dropped 2 bases, with 13 bases sitting between them. CDR3 DNA: TGTGCCACCAGTGATTTACGATCGACAGACAACACTGAAGCTTTCTTT. Amino acids: CATSDLRSTDNTEAFF.

This clonotype was observed a handful of times. In nucleotides, the CDR3 is TGTGCCAGCAGCACCGGGGGAGACCTCCAAGAGACCCAGTACTTC. Its protein is CASSTGGDLQETQYF. The chain carries TRBV5-4 and TRBJ2-5; D might be TRBD2 (6 bases). Between the trimmed V and J ends, which lost 4 bases and 1 base, there was a span of 14 bases. The CDR3 is 15 amino acids. CDR1 and CDR2 from the germline V gene are SGHNT and YYREEE (reference sequence). Full variable domain (missing parts from reference TRBV5-4 and TRBJ2-5): ETGVTQSPTHLIKTRGQQVTLRCSSQSGHNTVSWYQQALGQGPQFIFQYYREEENGRGNFPPRFSGLQFPNYSSELNVNALELDDSALYLCASSTGGDLQETQYFGPGTRLLVL.

This clonotype was counted many times. The rearrangement links TRBV27 to TRBJ2-5; D is possibly TRBD2 (6 bases). The germline V gene encodes CDR1 MNHEY and CDR2 SMNVEV (reference sequence). Trimming cost V 4 bases and J 5 bases, with 23 bases left between them. The CDR3 contains 17 residues. CDR3 nucleotide sequence: TGTGCCAGCAGTTATGTTTATAATGCGGGGCGCGGGGAGACCCAGTACTTC. It yields the protein CASSYVYNAGRGETQYF.

There are many counts of this clonotype. The chain uses TRBV29-1 and TRBJ2-4; TRBD2 agrees at 10 bases. CDR1 is SQVTM, CDR2 ANQGSEA, per germline. CDR3 size: 13 residues. With V trimmed by 5 bases and J by 5 bases, 3 bases remained unmatched. CDR3 nucleotides: TGCAGCGTTTCTAGCGGGGGAGAAAACATTCAGTACTTC. Protein: CSVSSGGENIQYF.

This clonotype has just a few counts. The rearrangement uses TRBV7-2 and TRBJ2-7, with a tentative D call TRBD2 (6 bases). The CDR3 runs 13 residues. Germline V gene data show CDR1 as SGHTA and CDR2 as FQGNSA. V was shortened by 5 bases and J by 4 bases, with 12 bases between the two germline ends. The CDR3: CASSGGMGYEQYF. CDR3 nucleotides: TGTGCCAGCAGCGGGGGGATGGGATACGAGCAGTACTTC.

This clonotype was picked up a small number of times. CDR3 nucleotide sequence: TGCAGTGCTAGAGAGTTTGGTGCGGGGAGCTCCTACAATGAGCAGTTCTTC. Amino acids: CSAREFGAGSSYNEQFF. This chain uses TRBV20-1 with TRBJ2-1; possible D gene TRBD2, 6 bases. Germline V gene sequence: CDR1 DFQATT, CDR2 SNEGSKA (reference sequence). V was clipped by 0 bases and J by 0 bases, with 15 bases between them. The CDR3 has 17 residues.

This clonotype came up many times. V is TRBV27 and J is TRBJ1-6, with a possible D match to TRBD1 (5 bases). The germline V gene encodes CDR1 MNHEY and CDR2 SMNVEV (reference sequence). The V and J ends lost 6 bases and 8 bases respectively, with 17 bases between them. The CDR3 consists of 15 residues. The CDR3 reads CASRPLQGGDSPLHF. The CDR3 DNA reads TGTGCCAGCAGACCCCTCCAGGGAGGGGATTCACCCCTCCACTTT.

This clonotype came up many times. The chain employs TRBV12-3 or TRBV12-4 and TRBJ2-7; D possibly corresponds to TRBD1 (5 bases). V was shortened by 2 bases and J by 6 bases, with 11 bases between the two germline ends. This CDR3 is built from 13 residues. CDR3 in amino acids: CASSLRGSGEQYF. The CDR3 coding sequence is TGTGCCAGCAGTTTAAGGGGAAGTGGCGAGCAGTACTTC.

The sample holds many counts of this clonotype. The gene calls are TRBV12-5 and TRBJ2-1; 8 bases map to TRBD2. The CDR3 is 16 amino acids. Germline assignment: CDR1 LGHNT and CDR2 FRNRAP. The J segment lost 5 bases and the V segment lost 0 bases, leaving 6 bases of the junction unmatched. The CDR3 loop reads CASGLVLAGGHNEQFF. In nucleotides, the CDR3 is TGTGCTAGTGGTTTGGTACTGGCGGGGGGCCACAATGAGCAGTTCTTC.

This clonotype was seen ten or more times. The J gene is TRBJ2-7, the V gene TRBV6-1, with 7 bases matching TRBD2. The length of the CDR3 is 14 residues. V dropped 6 bases and J dropped 5; count of bases not matched to a gene: 10. Germline V lookup: CDR1 MNHNS, CDR2 SASEGT. The CDR3 here is CASSKTGGIHEQYF. In nucleotides, the CDR3 is TGTGCCAGCAGCAAAACCGGGGGGATTCACGAGCAGTACTTC.

The chain carries TRBV7-2 and TRBJ1-6; possible D gene TRBD1, 6 bases. V was pared by 6 bases and J by 14 bases, with 14 bases between. The germline V gene has CDR1 SGHTA and CDR2 FQGNSA. This CDR3 comprises 12 residues. DNA of the CDR3: TGTGCCAGCAGTCGACAGGACACGGCCCTCCACTTT. It yields the protein CASSRQDTALHF. Drawing the rest from reference TRBV7-2 and TRBJ1-6, the complete variable domain is GAGVSQSPSNKVTEKGKDVELRCDPISGHTALYWYRQSLGQGLEFLIYFQGNSAPDKSGLPSDRFSAERTGGSVSTLTIQRTQQEDSAVYLCASSRQDTALHFGNGTRLTVT.

This chain links TRBV5-6 with TRBJ2-5; TRBD2 matches at 8 bases. The CDR3 sequence is 17 residues long. With 3 bases clipped from V and 4 bases from J, the junction kept 14 bases outside the gene matches. From germline, CDR1 is SGHDT and CDR2 YYEEEE. The CDR3 sequence is CASSSSSGGAGVETQYF. The DNA of the CDR3 is TGTGCCAGCAGCTCCTCGTCCGGCGGAGCGGGGGTAGAGACCCAGTACTTC. Using reference TRBV5-6 and TRBJ2-5 for the parts outside the CDR3, the full variable domain is DAGVTQSPTHLIKTRGQQVTLRCSPKSGHDTVSWYQQALGQGPQFIFQYYEEEERQRGNFPDRFSGHQFPNYSSELNVNALLLGDSALYLCASSSSSGGAGVETQYFGPGTRLLVL.

The chain recombines TRBV7-9 with TRBJ1-1; D is undetermined. The CDR3 loop spans 12 amino acids. The V gene lost 5 bases and the J gene lost 8 bases, with 12 bases spanning the gap. Germline lookup yields CDR1 SEHNR and CDR2 FQNEAQ (reference sequence). The CDR3 nucleotides read TGTGCCAGCAGCGGAGGGAGCTTGGAAGCTTTCTTT. Protein sequence: CASSGGSLEAFF.

This clonotype was seen ten or more times. V usage is TRBV28 and J usage is TRBJ1-4; D unresolved. CDR1 is MDHEN, CDR2 SYDVKM, per germline. This CDR3 region has 14 residues. The V end was cut by 2 bases, the J end by 8 bases, with 12 bases between. The DNA of the CDR3 is TGTGCCAGCAGTTTAGAACAGAAAAACGAAAAACTGTTTTTT. It encodes CASSLEQKNEKLFF.

There are a few counts of this clonotype. The chain has TRBV7-8 and TRBJ1-2; D may be TRBD1 (5 bases). The length of the CDR3 is 15 residues. Germline values: CDR1 SGHVS, CDR2 FQNEAQ. The V and J ends lost 5 bases and 8 bases respectively, with 21 bases between them. The CDR3 sequence: CASSPTVFRLRGYTF. The CDR3 DNA reads TGTGCCAGCAGCCCGACAGTTTTCAGGTTACGCGGCTACACCTTC.

This clonotype was seen a few times. The rearrangement joins TRBV12-3 or TRBV12-4 to TRBJ2-2; 7 bases agree with TRBD2. The CDR3 length is 16 residues. V shed 0 bases, J shed 3 bases, and the junction held 4 bases outside the gene matches. The CDR3 loop is CASSLAGGGDTGELFF. The DNA of the CDR3 is TGTGCCAGCAGTTTAGCGGGGGGGGGAGACACCGGGGAGCTGTTTTTT.

Ten or more counts support this clonotype. The CDR3 region is CASRTLGTEAFF. CDR3 in DNA: TGTGCCAGCAGAACTCTGGGAACTGAAGCTTTCTTT. J is TRBJ1-1 and V is TRBV12-3 or TRBV12-4; D is ambiguous. Trimming shortened V by 6 bases and J by 5 bases, and 10 bases separated the two germline ends. The CDR3 runs 12 residues.